This TCR beta chain is drawn from a study of T cell changes during pregnancy in multiple sclerosis (dated by TCRdb to between 2018 and 2020). Concerning the study at large: In women with multiple sclerosis, the researchers looked at how the T cell repertoire shifted as pregnancy progressed.

Library prep was done by the immunoSEQ multiplex PCR assay. What TCRdb holds here is the immuneACCESS table cut down to in-frame rearrangements. Part of the clones is not present; checked against another copy, under half of the missing clones reflect an unresolved V gene, and the others are unexplained. Across this sample there are around 65,000 clones, with under 95% seen only once. The ten largest clones represent approximately 1.5% of the sample. As to this clone: No antigen is known for it. Base qualities are not at hand, and no much larger clone is one base apart.

Including cysteine and phenylalanine, the CDR3 has 14 amino acids. The sequence is cut down to CDR3 DNA, 42 bases in frame from base 1. Based on the germline V gene, the CDR1 and CDR2 sequences are MDHEN and SYDVKM. Relative to germline, V is 2 bases shorter and J is 12 bases shorter, with 19 bases between their ends. The sequence was obtained from a female donor in good health, enrolled as a control in a pregnancy study. The material was peripheral blood, obtained in the third trimester of pregnancy. This receptor chain uses TRBV28 and TRBJ1-2, with the D gene not confidently named. The CDR3 loop reads CASSLVREGMANTF. The DNA reads as follows: TGTGCCAGCAGTTTAGTCCGGGAAGGTATGGCTAACACCTTC.